This T cell receptor beta chain came from a study of control samples from healthy donors and cancer patients. Germline CDR1 reads MNHEY; CDR2 reads SVGEGT. V was trimmed by 2 bases and J by 2 bases, leaving 7 bases between them. The CDR3 covers 13 residues. Only in-frame clones appear in the TCRdb table, and some are missing; sequencing was by immunoSEQ multiplex PCR. The sample lists around 190,000 clones, around 87% occurring once. The TCR sequence derives from a woman aged 45-59 years in good health. The chain links TRBV6-2 or TRBV6-3 to TRBJ2-7; unclear D gene. Sequencing used blood. Written as DNA, the CDR3 is TGTGCCAGCAGTTACGGAGAGACCTACGAGCAGTACTTC. Its translation: CASSYGETYEQYF.